This T cell receptor beta chain was recovered during a study of graft-versus-host responses after intestinal transplantation. Across the whole study: Recipients underwent multivisceral, liver-intestinal, or isolated intestinal transplants. Each recipient received anti-thymocyte globulin induction, then tacrolimus and steroids for approximately three years. The study, taken as a whole, reports: Allografts of one patient group, those with graft-donor T cell macrochimerism, had high graft-versus-host to host-versus-graft clonal ratios. Recipient marrow contained GvH clones, some of which appeared first in ileum or blood.

The protocol was immunoSEQ multiplex PCR, while the TCRdb copy is restricted to in-frame clones and leaves out a portion. This table holds some 90,000 clones, approximately 90% found once. Details on this clone: Its antigen is unknown.

Per germline, CDR1 LNHDA and CDR2 SQIVND (reference sequence). V shed 6 bases, J shed 3 bases, and the junction held 5 bases outside the gene matches. This CDR3 has 13 amino acids. The sample consisted of unstimulated CD8+ T cells sorted from spleen or lymph node cells, taken before intestinal transplant. This TCR derives from a human donor who received an intestinal transplant. The J gene is TRBJ2-7, the V gene TRBV19; 7 positions match TRBD1. The CDR3 here is CASRDQGDYEQYF. CDR3 DNA: TGTGCCAGTAGAGATCAGGGGGACTACGAGCAGTACTTC.